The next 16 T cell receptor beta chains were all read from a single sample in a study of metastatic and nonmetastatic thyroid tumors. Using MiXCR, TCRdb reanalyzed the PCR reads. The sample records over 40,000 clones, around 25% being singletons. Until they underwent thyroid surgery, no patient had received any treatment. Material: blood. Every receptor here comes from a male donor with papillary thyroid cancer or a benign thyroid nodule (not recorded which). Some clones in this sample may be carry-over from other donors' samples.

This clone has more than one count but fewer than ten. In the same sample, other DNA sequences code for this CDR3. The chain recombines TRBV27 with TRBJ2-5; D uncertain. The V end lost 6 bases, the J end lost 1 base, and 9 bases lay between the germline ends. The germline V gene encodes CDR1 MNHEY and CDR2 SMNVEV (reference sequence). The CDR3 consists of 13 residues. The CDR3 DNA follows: TGTGCCAGCAGCTTCGGGTCCCAAGAGACCCAGTACTTC. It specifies CASSFGSQETQYF.

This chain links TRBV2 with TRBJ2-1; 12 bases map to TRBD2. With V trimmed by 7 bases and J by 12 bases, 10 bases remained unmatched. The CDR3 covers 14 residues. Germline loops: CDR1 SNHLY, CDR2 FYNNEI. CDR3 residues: CASKLAGGQTWQFF. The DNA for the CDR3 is TGTGCCAGCAAGCTAGCGGGAGGGCAGACGTGGCAGTTCTTC.

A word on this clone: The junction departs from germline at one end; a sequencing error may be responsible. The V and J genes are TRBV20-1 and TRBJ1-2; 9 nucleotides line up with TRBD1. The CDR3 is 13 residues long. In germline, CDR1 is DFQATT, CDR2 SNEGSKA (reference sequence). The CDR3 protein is CSVRTGANYGYTF. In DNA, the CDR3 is TGCAGTGTCCGGACAGGGGCTAACTATGGCTACACATTC.

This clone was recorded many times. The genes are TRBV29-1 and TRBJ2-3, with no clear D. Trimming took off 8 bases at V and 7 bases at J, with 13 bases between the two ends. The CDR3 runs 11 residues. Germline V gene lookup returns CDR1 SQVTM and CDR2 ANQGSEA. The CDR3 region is CSPSDGYTQYF. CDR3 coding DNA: TGCAGCCCCTCGGACGGGTATACGCAGTATTTT.

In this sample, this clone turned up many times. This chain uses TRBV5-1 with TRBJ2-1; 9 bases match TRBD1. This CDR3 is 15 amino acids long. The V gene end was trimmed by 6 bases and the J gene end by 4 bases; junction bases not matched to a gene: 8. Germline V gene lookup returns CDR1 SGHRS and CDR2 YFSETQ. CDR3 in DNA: TGCGCCAGCACCCTTCTGGGACAGGGATACAATGAGCAGTTCTTC. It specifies CASTLLGQGYNEQFF.

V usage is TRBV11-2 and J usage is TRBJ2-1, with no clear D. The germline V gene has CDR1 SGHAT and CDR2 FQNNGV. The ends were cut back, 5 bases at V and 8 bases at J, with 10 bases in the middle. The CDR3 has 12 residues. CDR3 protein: CASSPIGDEQFF. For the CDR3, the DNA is TGTGCCAGCAGCCCAATCGGCGATGAGCAGTTCTTC.

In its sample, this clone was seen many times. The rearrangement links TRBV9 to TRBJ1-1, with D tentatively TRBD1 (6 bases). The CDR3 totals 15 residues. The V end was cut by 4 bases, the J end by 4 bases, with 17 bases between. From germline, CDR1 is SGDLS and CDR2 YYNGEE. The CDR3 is CASSPRGGLSTEAFF. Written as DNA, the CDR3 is TGTGCCAGCAGCCCCCGGGGGGGCCTTAGCACTGAAGCTTTCTTT.

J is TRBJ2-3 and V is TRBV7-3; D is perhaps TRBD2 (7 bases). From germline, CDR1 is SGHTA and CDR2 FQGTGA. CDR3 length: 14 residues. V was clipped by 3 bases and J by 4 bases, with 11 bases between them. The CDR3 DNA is TGTGCCAGCAGCTTGGGGGGGCTCGCAGATACGCAGTATTTT. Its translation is CASSLGGLADTQYF.

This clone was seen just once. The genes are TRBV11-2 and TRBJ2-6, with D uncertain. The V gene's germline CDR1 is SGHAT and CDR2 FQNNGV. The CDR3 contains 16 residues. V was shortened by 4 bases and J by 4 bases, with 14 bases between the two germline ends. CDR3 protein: CASSSVDWAGANVLTF. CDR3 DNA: TGTGCCAGCAGCTCGGTAGACTGGGCGGGGGCCAACGTCCTGACTTTC.

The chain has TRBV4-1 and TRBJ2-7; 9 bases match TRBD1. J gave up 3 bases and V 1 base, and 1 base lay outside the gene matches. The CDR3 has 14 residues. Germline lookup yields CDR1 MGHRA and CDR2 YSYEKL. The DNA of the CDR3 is TGCGCCAGCAGCCAAGTGGGACAGGGCTACGAGCAGTACTTC. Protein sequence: CASSQVGQGYEQYF.

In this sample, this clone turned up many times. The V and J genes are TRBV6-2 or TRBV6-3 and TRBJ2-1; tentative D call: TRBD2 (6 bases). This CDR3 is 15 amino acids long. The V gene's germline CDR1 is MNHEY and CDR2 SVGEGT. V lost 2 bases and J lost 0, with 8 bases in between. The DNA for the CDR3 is TGTGCCAGCAGTTACGACGGGGGCTCCTACAATGAGCAGTTCTTC. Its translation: CASSYDGGSYNEQFF.

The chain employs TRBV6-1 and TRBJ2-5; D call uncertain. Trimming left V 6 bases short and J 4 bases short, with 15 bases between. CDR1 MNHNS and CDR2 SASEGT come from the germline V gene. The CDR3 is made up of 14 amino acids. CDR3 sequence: CASRRSGVGETQYF. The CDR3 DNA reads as TGTGCCAGCAGACGCAGTGGAGTTGGAGAGACCCAGTACTTC.

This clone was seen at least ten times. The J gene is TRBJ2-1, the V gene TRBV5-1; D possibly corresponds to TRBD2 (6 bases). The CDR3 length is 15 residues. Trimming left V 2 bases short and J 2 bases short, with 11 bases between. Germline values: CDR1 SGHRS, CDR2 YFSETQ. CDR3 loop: CASSFGTGAYNEQFF. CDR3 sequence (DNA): TGCGCCAGCAGCTTTGGTACGGGGGCCTACAATGAGCAGTTCTTC.

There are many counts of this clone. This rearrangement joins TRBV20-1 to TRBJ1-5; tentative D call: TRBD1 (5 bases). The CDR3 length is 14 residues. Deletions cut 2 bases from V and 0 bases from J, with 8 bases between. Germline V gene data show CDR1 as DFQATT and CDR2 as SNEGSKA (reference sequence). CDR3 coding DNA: TGCAGTGCTAGACAGGGCAATAGCAATCAGCCCCAGCATTTT. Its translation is CSARQGNSNQPQHF.

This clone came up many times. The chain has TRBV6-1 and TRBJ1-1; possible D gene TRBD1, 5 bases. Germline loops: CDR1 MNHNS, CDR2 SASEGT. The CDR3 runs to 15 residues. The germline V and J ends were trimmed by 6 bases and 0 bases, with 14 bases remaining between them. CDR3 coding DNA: TGTGCCAGCAGATCTCGACGGGGGATGAACACTGAAGCTTTCTTT. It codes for CASRSRRGMNTEAFF.

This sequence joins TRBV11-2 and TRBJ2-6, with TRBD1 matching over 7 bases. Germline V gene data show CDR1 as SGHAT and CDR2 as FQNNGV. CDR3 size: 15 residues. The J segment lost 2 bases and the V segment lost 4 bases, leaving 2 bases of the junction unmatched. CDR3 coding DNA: TGTGCCAGCAGCTCCACAGGGGCTGGGGCCAACGTCCTGACTTTC. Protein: CASSSTGAGANVLTF.